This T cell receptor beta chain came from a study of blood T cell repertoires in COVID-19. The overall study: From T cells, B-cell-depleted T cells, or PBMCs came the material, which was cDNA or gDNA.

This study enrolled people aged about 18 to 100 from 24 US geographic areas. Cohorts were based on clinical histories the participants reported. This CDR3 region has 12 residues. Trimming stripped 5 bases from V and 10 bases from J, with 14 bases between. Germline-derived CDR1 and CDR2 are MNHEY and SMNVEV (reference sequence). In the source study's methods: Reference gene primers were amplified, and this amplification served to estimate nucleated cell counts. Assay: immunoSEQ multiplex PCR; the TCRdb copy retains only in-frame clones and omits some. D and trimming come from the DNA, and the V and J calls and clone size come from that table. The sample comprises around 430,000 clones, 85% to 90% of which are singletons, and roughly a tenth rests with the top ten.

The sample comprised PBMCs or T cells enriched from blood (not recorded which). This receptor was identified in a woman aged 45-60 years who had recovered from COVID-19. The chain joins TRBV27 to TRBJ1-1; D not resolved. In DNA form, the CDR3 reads TGTGCCAGCAGTCCCTACCCCTCGGTAGCTTTCTTT. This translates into CASSPYPSVAFF.